What follows are 2 T cell receptor beta chains derived from one specimen sequenced in a study of blood T cell repertoires in COVID-19 (TCRdb year 2020). Library construction relied on the immunoSEQ multiplex PCR assay. The immuneACCESS repertoire file appears here via TCRdb, limited to in-frame rearrangements. These files lack a portion of the clones; in checked studies, under half of the deficit traces to unresolved V genes, and the cause of the others is not known. A total of roughly 290,000 clones appear in this sample, around 89% of them only once. The top ten clones comprise more than 0.75% of the sample. The sequenced sample consisted of peripheral blood. The source is a man aged 25 to 40 with acute or convalescent COVID-19.

The chain employs TRBV5-1 and TRBJ1-1; TRBD1 matches at 9 bases. Germline V gene lookup returns CDR1 SGHRS and CDR2 YFSETQ. V was pared by 5 bases and J by 4 bases, with 21 bases of the junction left unmatched. The CDR3 is made up of 19 amino acids. The CDR3 region has the DNA TGCGCCAGCAGGCGTGCTCCCCCGGGACAGGGATGGGGAATCACTGAAGCTTTCTTT. It specifies CASRRAPPGQGWGITEAFF.

The chain couples TRBV30 to TRBJ1-5; D ambiguous. Germline CDR1 GTSNPN, CDR2 SVGIG (reference sequence). There are 16 residues in the CDR3. V was trimmed by 1 base and J by 3 bases, leaving 16 bases between them. CDR3 residues: CAWSDPGLTANQPQHF. The DNA of the CDR3 is TGTGCCTGGAGTGACCCGGGATTGACGGCCAATCAGCCCCAGCATTTT.